One and the same sample provided the 32 T cell receptor beta chains below, sequenced in a study of T cells in localized non-small cell lung cancer. Libraries were prepared by immunoSEQ multiplex PCR; TCRdb keeps only in-frame clonotypes and omits some of them. The data contain tens of thousands of clones, more than 75% of them singletons. The starting material was peripheral blood, obtained before any cancer treatment. The receptor source for this set is a female donor over 55 with stage III squamous cell lung carcinoma.

This chain links TRBV2 with TRBJ1-4; D might be TRBD1 (5 bases). The CDR3 has 15 amino acids. Germline lookup yields CDR1 SNHLY and CDR2 FYNNEI. Trimming cost V 3 bases and J 4 bases, with 12 bases left between them. Written as DNA, the CDR3 is TGTGCCAGCAGTGACAGGTGGAGGGGTAATGAAAAACTGTTTTTT. It specifies CASSDRWRGNEKLFF.

The chain carries TRBV5-4 and TRBJ1-4, with D possibly matching TRBD1 (5 bases). V was clipped by 0 bases and J by 1 base, with 7 bases between them. The CDR3 has 15 amino acids. Germline V gene data show CDR1 as SGHNT and CDR2 as YYREEE (reference sequence). The CDR3 loop reads CASSLAGGTNEKLFF. The CDR3 bases are TGTGCCAGCAGCTTGGCCGGGGGAACTAATGAAAAACTGTTTTTT.

The rearrangement joins TRBV9 to TRBJ2-1; D may correspond to TRBD1 or TRBD2 (5 bases each). The CDR3 consists of 15 residues. The germline CDR1 and CDR2 sequences are SGDLS and YYNGEE. V was pared by 3 bases and J by 7 bases, with 17 bases between. The CDR3 protein is CASSGPGTQGNEQFF. CDR3 in DNA: TGTGCCAGCAGCGGGCCGGGAACCCAGGGTAATGAGCAGTTCTTC.

The rearrangement links TRBV19 to TRBJ2-7, with 8 nucleotides matching TRBD1. Trimming removed 9 bases from V and 6 bases from J; junction bases left unmatched: 10. Germline assignment: CDR1 LNHDA and CDR2 SQIVND (reference sequence). This CDR3 has 13 residues. CDR3 in DNA: TGTGCCAGGCAGGAGACAGGGGAATGCGAGCAGTACTTC. Protein: CARQETGECEQYF.

The gene calls are TRBV6-5 and TRBJ1-1; no clear D gene. The CDR3 consists of 15 residues. Trimming cost V 0 bases and J 0 bases, with 8 bases left between them. Germline V gene lookup returns CDR1 MNHEY and CDR2 SVGAGI. This CDR3 reads CASSYSGTMNTEAFF. The DNA of the CDR3 is TGTGCCAGCAGTTACTCGGGAACCATGAACACTGAAGCTTTCTTT.

Only one count was recorded for this clone. This chain links TRBV30 with TRBJ2-5; TRBD2 matches at 10 bases. With V trimmed by 0 bases and J by 5 bases, 9 bases remained unmatched. Germline values: CDR1 GTSNPN, CDR2 SVGIG (reference sequence). This CDR3 spans 16 amino acids. The CDR3 sequence is CAWSVGASGGSETQYF. For the CDR3, the DNA is TGTGCCTGGAGTGTTGGGGCTAGCGGGGGTAGCGAGACCCAGTACTTC.

The genes are TRBV16 and TRBJ1-1, with 7 bases identical to TRBD1. Germline V gene sequence: CDR1 KGHSY, CDR2 FQNENV. The junction had 4 bases not matched to a gene; V was cut back by 4 bases and J by 2 bases. There are 14 residues in the CDR3. The CDR3 nucleotides read TGTGCCAGCAGCCTGGGGGACAGCAACACTGAAGCTTTCTTT. Translating it yields CASSLGDSNTEAFF.

The CDR3 nucleotides read TGTGCCAGCAGCGCAACACAGGGGGGCCCGGTGACGGATACGCAGTATTTT. It codes for CASSATQGGPVTDTQYF. The chain joins TRBV9 to TRBJ2-3; 8 bases are shared with TRBD1. V was pared by 3 bases and J by 6 bases, with 15 bases of the junction left unmatched. The CDR3 sequence is 17 residues long. Germline CDR1 SGDLS, CDR2 YYNGEE.

The chain combines TRBV19 with TRBJ2-3, with 13 bases aligning to TRBD2. This CDR3 comprises 17 residues. Germline CDR1 is LNHDA and CDR2 is SQIVND (reference sequence). J was trimmed by 4 bases and V by 6 bases; bases with no gene match: 10. The CDR3 sequence is CASRRLGTSGAADTQYF. CDR3 in DNA: TGTGCCAGTAGACGCCTGGGGACTAGCGGGGCGGCAGATACGCAGTATTTT.

The chain is built from TRBV19 and TRBJ1-6; no reliable D call. CDR3 length: 14 amino acids. The V gene lost 0 bases and the J gene lost 10 bases, with 10 bases spanning the gap. The germline V gene encodes CDR1 LNHDA and CDR2 SQIVND (reference sequence). The CDR3, as DNA: TGTGCCAGTAGTATAGACCCGGGAAACTCACCCCTCCACTTT. Its protein product is CASSIDPGNSPLHF.

As regards this clone: The junction shows a germline mismatch at one end, possibly a read error. This CDR3 is also generated by other DNA sequences in the sample. The chain carries TRBV28 and TRBJ2-2; 10 bases align to TRBD1. The CDR3 runs to 16 residues. Germline V gene sequence: CDR1 MDHEN, CDR2 SYDVKM. The CDR3 loop reads CASSSPGTGDTGELFF. The CDR3 coding sequence is TGTGCCAGCAGCTCCCCCGGGACAGGGGACACCGGGGAGCTATTTTTT. Filled out from reference TRBV28 and TRBJ2-2, the complete variable domain reads DVKVTQSSRYLVKRTGEKVFLECVQDMDHENMFWYRQDPGLGLRLIYFSYDVKMKEKGDIPEGYSVSREKKERFSLILESASTNQTSMYLCASSSPGTGDTGELFFGEGSRLTVL.

The chain joins TRBV5-6 to TRBJ1-4; D is uncertain. Germline CDR1 SGHDT, CDR2 YYEEEE. CDR3 length: 13 residues. Trimming pared 4 bases from V and 0 bases from J, leaving 4 bases between. This chain's CDR3 is CASSMTTNEKLFF. CDR3 DNA sequence: TGTGCCAGCAGCATGACAACTAATGAAAAACTGTTTTTT. The full variable domain, completed using reference TRBV5-6 and TRBJ1-4, is DAGVTQSPTHLIKTRGQQVTLRCSPKSGHDTVSWYQQALGQGPQFIFQYYEEEERQRGNFPDRFSGHQFPNYSSELNVNALLLGDSALYLCASSMTTNEKLFFGSGTQLSVL.

The V and J genes are TRBV2 and TRBJ1-5, with D hard to call. Germline lookup yields CDR1 SNHLY and CDR2 FYNNEI. The germline V and J ends were trimmed by 5 bases and 4 bases, with 12 bases remaining between them. The CDR3 is made up of 14 amino acids. Written as DNA, the CDR3 is TGTGCCAGCAGTCCCACAGAGCGGAATCAGCCCCAGCATTTT. Amino acids: CASSPTERNQPQHF.

The V gene is TRBV4-1, the J gene TRBJ2-5; 7 positions match TRBD1. The junction had 7 bases not matched to a gene; V was cut back by 1 base and J by 2 bases. The CDR3 is 16 residues long. CDR1 and CDR2 (germline): MGHRA, YSYEKL. The CDR3: CASSQVPGQRQETQYF. The CDR3 coding sequence is TGCGCCAGCAGCCAAGTACCGGGACAGCGACAAGAGACCCAGTACTTC.

The rearrangement joins TRBV28 to TRBJ1-2; D is possibly TRBD1 (5 bases). Per the germline V gene, CDR1 is MDHEN and CDR2 is SYDVKM. This CDR3 has 13 amino acids. Trimming removed 3 bases at V and 4 bases at J, with 9 bases between. In nucleotides, the CDR3 is TGTGCCAGCAGTTTGCCGGGGACCTATGGCTACACCTTC. Amino acids: CASSLPGTYGYTF.

This chain links TRBV18 with TRBJ1-1; weak D call: TRBD1 (5 bases). The CDR3 runs 15 residues. Germline values: CDR1 KGHSH, CDR2 LQKENI. Trimming pared 1 base from V and 1 base from J, leaving 10 bases between. The CDR3, as DNA: TGTGCCAGCTCACCACTTGACAGCTCGAACACTGAAGCTTTCTTT. Translating gives CASSPLDSSNTEAFF.

This clone was counted a single time. V and J are TRBV5-4 and TRBJ2-7; TRBD1 is a possible D gene (7 bases). Trimming removed 1 base from V and 5 bases from J, with 16 bases in between. CDR1 SGHNT and CDR2 YYREEE come from the germline V gene (reference sequence). The CDR3 spans 15 residues. CDR3 DNA: TGTGCCAGCAGCTTGACGTTGCAGGGGGGCCACGAGCAGTACTTC. Protein sequence: CASSLTLQGGHEQYF.

V and J are TRBV30 and TRBJ2-3; 7 bases map to TRBD2. Germline V gene data show CDR1 as GTSNPN and CDR2 as SVGIG (reference sequence). The CDR3 spans 16 residues. J lost 0 bases, V lost 6 bases, and 12 bases had no gene match. CDR3 in amino acids: CACTRGGVTSTDTQYF. DNA for the CDR3: TGTGCCTGCACTCGCGGGGGAGTTACTAGCACAGATACGCAGTATTTT.

This chain connects TRBV5-8 to TRBJ1-2; TRBD1 matches 9 bases. The CDR3 has 14 amino acids. V dropped 3 bases and J dropped 5; count of bases not matched to a gene: 5. Germline V gives CDR1 SGHTS, CDR2 YDEGEE. CDR3 bases: TGTGCCAGCAGCTCGGCGGGACAGGGTTATGGCTACACCTTC. Encoded protein: CASSSAGQGYGYTF.

The CDR3, as DNA: TGTGCCAGCAGCTTAGGGAGGTCAGGGAGGGAGACCCAGTACTTC. Protein product: CASSLGRSGRETQYF. The chain uses TRBV13 and TRBJ2-5; perhaps TRBD2 as D (6 bases). Germline V gene sequence: CDR1 PRHDT, CDR2 FYEKMQ (reference sequence). There are 15 residues in the CDR3. Trimming cost V 0 bases and J 5 bases, with 13 bases left between them.

The V gene is TRBV28, the J gene TRBJ1-1; a weak D match, TRBD1 (5 bases). This CDR3 spans 16 amino acids. Germline V gives CDR1 MDHEN, CDR2 SYDVKM. V was clipped by 4 bases and J by 4 bases, with 19 bases between them. The CDR3 coding sequence is TGTGCCAGCAGTTCCCCGGTAGGGCAGGGAGTCACTGAAGCTTTCTTT. Its translation: CASSSPVGQGVTEAFF.

The rearrangement joins TRBV25-1 to TRBJ2-5; D possibly corresponds to TRBD1 (6 bases). V lost 2 bases to trimming and J lost 1 base, with 11 bases between them. Germline loops: CDR1 MGHDK, CDR2 SYGVNS. The CDR3 spans 15 residues. CDR3 in amino acids: CASSELGAVQETQYF. The CDR3 DNA sequence: TGTGCCAGCAGTGAACTGGGGGCAGTCCAAGAGACCCAGTACTTC. The variable domain in full, completed from reference TRBV25-1 and TRBJ2-5, reads EADIYQTPRYLVIGTGKKITLECSQTMGHDKMYWYQQDPGMELHLIHYSYGVNSTEKGDLSSESTVSRIRTEHFPLTLESARPSHTSQYLCASSELGAVQETQYFGPGTRLLVL.

CDR3 loop: CASSGTSESEQFF. CDR3 bases: TGCGCCAGCAGTGGGACTAGCGAGAGTGAGCAGTTCTTC. The chain is built from TRBV10-1 and TRBJ2-1; TRBD2 agrees at 9 bases. Germline CDR1 WNHNN, CDR2 SYGVQD (reference sequence). This CDR3 is 13 amino acids long. V lost 4 bases, J lost 9 bases, and 4 bases stayed unmatched.

The chain couples TRBV5-1 to TRBJ2-5, with 9 bases that match TRBD1. Germline V lookup: CDR1 SGHRS, CDR2 YFSETQ. V shed 3 bases, J shed 2 bases, and the junction held 8 bases outside the gene matches. The CDR3 sequence is 16 residues long. The CDR3 is CASSSVSGQGQETQYF. In nucleotides, the CDR3 is TGCGCCAGCAGCTCTGTCTCTGGACAGGGGCAAGAGACCCAGTACTTC.

The rearrangement joins TRBV28 to TRBJ2-2; either TRBD1 or TRBD2 may fit D (6 bases each). This CDR3 contains 15 residues. Germline V gene lookup returns CDR1 MDHEN and CDR2 SYDVKM. V dropped 2 bases and J dropped 2 bases, with 9 bases sitting between them. Here the CDR3 reads CASSLGGTNTGELFF. CDR3 sequence (DNA): TGTGCCAGCAGTTTAGGGGGGACAAACACCGGGGAGCTGTTTTTT.

The chain combines TRBV11-2 with TRBJ2-2, with 11 bases lining up with TRBD1. The J segment lost 4 bases and the V segment lost 4 bases, leaving 5 bases of the junction unmatched. CDR3 length: 16 amino acids. Germline loops: CDR1 SGHAT, CDR2 FQNNGV. CDR3 in amino acids: CASSSYGTGGTGELFF. The CDR3 coding sequence is TGTGCCAGCAGCTCTTACGGGACAGGGGGCACCGGGGAGCTGTTTTTT. The variable domain in full, completed from reference TRBV11-2 and TRBJ2-2, reads EAGVAQSPRYKIIEKRQSVAFWCNPISGHATLYWYQQILGQGPKLLIQFQNNGVVDDSQLPKDRFSAERLKGVDSTLKIQPAKLEDSAVYLCASSSYGTGGTGELFFGEGSRLTVL.

The genes are TRBV9 and TRBJ2-1; possibly TRBD2 for D (6 bases). Germline V gives CDR1 SGDLS, CDR2 YYNGEE. With 2 bases removed from V and 1 base from J, the gap between germline ends came to 10 bases. The CDR3 is 15 amino acids. The CDR3 DNA follows: TGTGCCAGCAGCGTTGACAGCGGGTCCTACAATGAGCAGTTCTTC. Amino acids: CASSVDSGSYNEQFF.

In this sample, this clone turned up a few times. The V and J genes are TRBV7-6 and TRBJ2-2; no reliable D call. V shed 4 bases and J shed 4 bases, with 4 bases lying between them. The CDR3 is 12 amino acids. The germline CDR1 and CDR2 sequences are SGHVS and FNYEAQ. The CDR3 bases are TGTGCCAGCAGCTCGTTCACCGGGGAGCTGTTTTTT. It encodes CASSSFTGELFF.

The gene calls are TRBV7-6 and TRBJ2-7; 7 bases match TRBD1. J was trimmed by 7 bases and V by 6 bases; bases with no gene match: 18. This CDR3 comprises 16 residues. Germline V gene data show CDR1 as SGHVS and CDR2 as FNYEAQ. This CDR3 is CASSPGWDRTLSEQYF. DNA of the CDR3: TGTGCCAGCAGTCCGGGGTGGGACAGAACCCTCTCTGAGCAGTACTTC.

The J gene is TRBJ1-5, the V gene TRBV19, with D possibly being TRBD1 (5 bases). Germline V CDR1 and CDR2: LNHDA, SQIVND (reference sequence). Trimming cost V 6 bases and J 0 bases, with 9 bases left between them. The CDR3 has 14 residues. The CDR3 coding sequence is TGTGCCAGTAGGACAGCTTATAGCAATCAGCCCCAGCATTTT. It encodes CASRTAYSNQPQHF.

The genes are TRBV5-5 and TRBJ2-7, with 8 positions matching TRBD1. The CDR3 runs to 14 residues. Trimming removed 3 bases from V and 5 bases from J; junction bases left unmatched: 7. CDR1 and CDR2 (germline): SGHKS, YYEKEE (reference sequence). CDR3 amino acids: CASSSRGRLNEQYF. The CDR3 nucleotides are TGTGCCAGCAGCTCCAGGGGGCGCTTAAACGAGCAGTACTTC.

The chain couples TRBV7-2 to TRBJ1-2; TRBD1 matches 7 bases. Trimming at V came to 3 bases and at J to 8 bases, leaving 6 bases not matched to a gene. This CDR3 contains 13 residues. Germline-derived CDR1 and CDR2 are SGHTA and FQGNSA. The CDR3 region has the DNA TGTGCCAGCAGCTTCGCCCAGGGGGACGGCTACACCTTC. Its protein product is CASSFAQGDGYTF. The full variable domain, in which reference TRBV7-2 and TRBJ1-2 provide the parts outside the CDR3, is GAGVSQSPSNKVTEKGKDVELRCDPISGHTALYWYRQSLGQGLEFLIYFQGNSAPDKSGLPSDRFSAERTGGSVSTLTIQRTQQEDSAVYLCASSFAQGDGYTFGSGTRLTVV.